The next 9 T cell receptor beta chains were all read from a single sample in a study of cytomegalovirus exposure and HLA in healthy donors. The PCR used 60 Vbeta and 13 Jbeta primers. Method: immunoSEQ multiplex PCR; TCRdb's copy keeps in-frame clones and lacks some. The profile shows about 90,000 clones, around three quarters of them singletons. The specimen sequenced was PBMCs. These receptors were collected from a man younger than 45 in good health and CMV-seronegative.

The rearrangement joins TRBV10-3 to TRBJ1-6; the D is unclear. The CDR3 loop spans 17 amino acids. Germline values: CDR1 ENHRY, CDR2 SYGVKD. V was clipped by 2 bases and J by 5 bases, with 16 bases between them. The CDR3 region is CAISERSGEPNNSPLHF. The CDR3 region has the DNA TGTGCCATCAGTGAGAGGTCAGGCGAACCCAATAATTCACCCCTCCACTTT.

This clone was seen more than once but under ten times. The chain combines TRBV5-5 with TRBJ1-5; no clear D. From germline, CDR1 is SGHKS and CDR2 YYEKEE (reference sequence). Trimming took off 1 base at V and 0 bases at J, with 8 bases between the two ends. The CDR3 runs 15 residues. The CDR3 DNA reads TGTGCCAGCAGCTTGTGGGAGAATAGCAATCAGCCCCAGCATTTT. This codes for CASSLWENSNQPQHF.

The rearrangement uses TRBV5-4 and TRBJ1-2, with 12 bases that match TRBD1. Germline V gene sequence: CDR1 SGHNT, CDR2 YYREEE (reference sequence). Trimming took 4 bases from V and 8 from J; bases not matched to a gene: 9. The CDR3 consists of 15 residues. The CDR3 is CASSPGGTGGRGYTF. For the CDR3, the DNA is TGTGCCAGCAGCCCGGGCGGGACAGGGGGCCGCGGCTACACCTTC.

This clone was picked up one time. V usage is TRBV19 and J usage is TRBJ1-5; no firm D call. Trimming took off 7 bases at V and 6 bases at J, with 10 bases between the two ends. CDR1 and CDR2 (germline): LNHDA, SQIVND (reference sequence). This CDR3 has 12 residues. Here the CDR3 DNA reads TGTGCCAGTAACCCGGGGAGTCAGCCCCAGCATTTT. Translated, it gives CASNPGSQPQHF.

The sample holds a few counts of this clone. The chain is built from TRBV6-5 and TRBJ1-6, with D unresolved. Germline assignment: CDR1 MNHEY and CDR2 SVGAGI. Trimming stripped 0 bases from V and 9 bases from J, with 12 bases between. The CDR3 runs 15 residues. The CDR3, as DNA: TGTGCCAGCAGTTACTCGGCAGCCTCGGGTTCACCCCTCCACTTT. This codes for CASSYSAASGSPLHF.

V gene TRBV2 combines with J gene TRBJ1-1; the match to TRBD1 covers 9 bases. From germline, CDR1 is SNHLY and CDR2 FYNNEI. CDR3 length: 15 residues. V lost 7 bases, J lost 4 bases, and 10 bases stayed unmatched. The CDR3 coding sequence is TGTGCCAGCATTACGGACAGGGGTGCAAGCACTGAAGCTTTCTTT. Its protein is CASITDRGASTEAFF.

The rearrangement joins TRBV2 to TRBJ1-2, with no clear D. The germline gives CDR1 SNHLY, CDR2 FYNNEI. The CDR3 has 14 amino acids. V was clipped by 4 bases and J by 4 bases, with 13 bases between them. The CDR3 bases are TGTGCCAGCAGTGCCACGTCGAGTCCCTATGGCTACACCTTC. Residues: CASSATSSPYGYTF. The complete variable domain, with remaining parts taken from reference TRBV2 and TRBJ1-2, reads EPEVTQTPSHQVTQMGQEVILRCVPISNHLYFYWYRQILGQKVEFLVSFYNNEISEKSEIFDDQFSVERPDGSNFTLKIRSTKLEDSAMYFCASSATSSPYGYTFGSGTRLTVV.

The rearrangement joins TRBV4-1 to TRBJ1-5, with no clear D. Trimming pared 4 bases from V and 4 bases from J, leaving 8 bases between. Germline CDR1 reads MGHRA; CDR2 reads YSYEKL. This CDR3 region has 13 residues. CDR3 sequence: CASSLALNQPQHF. Written as DNA, the CDR3 is TGCGCCAGCAGCCTAGCCTTAAATCAGCCCCAGCATTTT.

This clone was recorded a few times. The J gene is TRBJ2-5, the V gene TRBV5-1; 7 nucleotides line up with TRBD2. Trimming at V came to 4 bases and at J to 3 bases, leaving 12 bases not matched to a gene. Germline V CDR1 and CDR2: SGHRS, YFSETQ. The CDR3 is 16 amino acids. The CDR3 reads CASSPARRGKEETQYF. The CDR3, as DNA: TGCGCCAGCAGCCCGGCCCGGCGGGGGAAGGAAGAGACCCAGTACTTC.